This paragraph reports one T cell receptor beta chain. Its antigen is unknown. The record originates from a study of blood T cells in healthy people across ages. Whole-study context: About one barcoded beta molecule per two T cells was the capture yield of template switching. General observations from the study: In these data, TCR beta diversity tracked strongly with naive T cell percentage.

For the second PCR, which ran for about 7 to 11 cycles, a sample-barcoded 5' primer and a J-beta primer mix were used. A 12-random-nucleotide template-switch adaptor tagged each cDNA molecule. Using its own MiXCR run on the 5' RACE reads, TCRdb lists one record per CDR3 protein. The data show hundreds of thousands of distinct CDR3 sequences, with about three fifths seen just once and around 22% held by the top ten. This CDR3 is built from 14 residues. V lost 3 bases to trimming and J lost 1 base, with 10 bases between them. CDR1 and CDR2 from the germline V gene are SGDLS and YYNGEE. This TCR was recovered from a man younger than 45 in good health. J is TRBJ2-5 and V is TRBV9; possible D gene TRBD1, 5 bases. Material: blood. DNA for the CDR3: TGTGCCAGCAGCGCATACAGGAGCCAAGAGACCCAGTACTTC. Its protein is CASSAYRSQETQYF. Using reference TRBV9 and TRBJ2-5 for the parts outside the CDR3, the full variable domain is DSGVTQTPKHLITATGQRVTLRCSPRSGDLSVYWYQQSLDQGLQFLIQYYNGEERAKGNILERFSAQQFPDLHSELNLSSLELGDSALYFCASSAYRSQETQYFGPGTRLLVL.